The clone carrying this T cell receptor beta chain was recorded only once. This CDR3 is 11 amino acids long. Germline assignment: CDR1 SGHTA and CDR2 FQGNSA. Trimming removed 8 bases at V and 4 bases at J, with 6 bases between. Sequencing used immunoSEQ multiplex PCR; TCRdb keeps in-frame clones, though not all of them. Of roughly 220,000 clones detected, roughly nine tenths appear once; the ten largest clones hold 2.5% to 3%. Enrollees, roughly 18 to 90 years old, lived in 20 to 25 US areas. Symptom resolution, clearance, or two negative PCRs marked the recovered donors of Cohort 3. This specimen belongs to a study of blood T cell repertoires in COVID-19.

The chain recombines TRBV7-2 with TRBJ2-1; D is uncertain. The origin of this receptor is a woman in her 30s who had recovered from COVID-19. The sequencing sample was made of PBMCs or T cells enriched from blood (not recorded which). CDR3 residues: CASRFYNEQFF. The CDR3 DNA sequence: TGTGCCAGCCGGTTTTACAATGAGCAGTTCTTC.